The 21 T cell receptor beta chains reported below all come from one sample, sequenced in a study of blood T cell repertoires in COVID-19. The table came from immunoSEQ multiplex PCR; TCRdb's copy has only in-frame clones and leaves some out. The sample includes around 330,000 clones, about nine tenths of them seen just once. Sample: PBMCs or T cells enriched from blood (not recorded which). All receptors derive from a man in his sixties who had recovered from COVID-19.

The rearrangement joins TRBV11-3 to TRBJ2-3; TRBD2 aligns across 10 bases. This CDR3 region has 18 residues. Germline values: CDR1 SGHNT, CDR2 YENEEA. The trim removed 4 bases at V and 4 bases at J, leaving 14 bases unmatched. The DNA of the CDR3 is TGTGCCAGCAGCTCTACGGGGGGTTTAGCGGGAGGCCCAGATACGCAGTATTTT. Protein sequence: CASSSTGGLAGGPDTQYF.

The chain carries TRBV5-1 and TRBJ2-7; 7 positions match TRBD1. Germline CDR1 is SGHRS and CDR2 is YFSETQ. The CDR3 is 13 amino acids. The V segment lost 4 bases and the J segment 3 bases; nucleotides outside the gene matches: 4. DNA of the CDR3: TGCGCCAGCAGCCAGGGGGACAACTACGAGCAGTACTTC. Protein sequence: CASSQGDNYEQYF.

The chain has TRBV4-2 and TRBJ1-2, with 9 nucleotides matching TRBD1. The V gene's germline CDR1 is LGHNA and CDR2 YNFKEQ. The length of the CDR3 is 15 residues. V dropped 4 bases and J dropped 5; count of bases not matched to a gene: 8. CDR3 nucleotide sequence: TGTGCCAGCAGCCCCGGGACAGGGTCTCTGTATGGCTACACCTTC. Amino acids: CASSPGTGSLYGYTF.

V is TRBV5-1 and J is TRBJ2-2; 7 bases line up with TRBD2. The CDR3 covers 16 residues. V dropped 0 bases and J dropped 6; count of bases not matched to a gene: 8. Germline assignment: CDR1 SGHRS and CDR2 YFSETQ. The CDR3 DNA reads TGCGCCAGCAGCTTGGCAGCGACTAGCCAGGCCGGGGAGCTGTTTTTT. Translated: CASSLAATSQAGELFF.

The chain joins TRBV24-1 to TRBJ2-1, with D possibly TRBD2 on 6 matching bases. The CDR3 runs 15 residues. The ends were cut back, 5 bases at V and 0 bases at J, with 10 bases in the middle. Germline assignment: CDR1 KGHDR and CDR2 SFDVKD. CDR3 residues: CATSGAGLSYNEQFF. The CDR3 DNA is TGTGCCACCAGTGGCGCGGGACTCTCCTACAATGAGCAGTTCTTC.

This sequence joins TRBV24-1 and TRBJ2-5; D possibly corresponds to TRBD1 (6 bases). The CDR3 consists of 14 residues. From germline, CDR1 is KGHDR and CDR2 SFDVKD. Trimming took 4 bases from V and 5 from J, leaving 13 bases between them. The CDR3 reads CATSDTGIGETQYF. CDR3 bases: TGTGCCACCAGTGACACAGGGATAGGCGAGACCCAGTACTTC.

This clone has only one observation. V gene TRBV5-1 combines with J gene TRBJ1-4; the D gene is possibly TRBD1 (6 bases). The CDR3 length is 13 residues. CDR1 and CDR2 from the germline V gene are SGHRS and YFSETQ. V was pared by 1 base and J by 7 bases, with 8 bases between. As DNA, the CDR3 is TGCGCCAGCAGCTTGACAGGGCCTGAAAAACTGTTTTTT. This codes for CASSLTGPEKLFF.

The chain couples TRBV7-2 to TRBJ1-5, with 7 bases aligning to TRBD1. Germline V gene sequence: CDR1 SGHTA, CDR2 FQGNSA. This CDR3 is built from 16 residues. J lost 1 base, V lost 0 bases, and 3 bases had no gene match. As DNA, the CDR3 is TGTGCCAGCAGCTTAGCTGGGACAGAAAGCAATCAGCCCCAGCATTTT. Translated: CASSLAGTESNQPQHF.

The V call is TRBV7-9, the J call TRBJ2-6; TRBD1 agrees at 11 bases. This CDR3 is 16 amino acids long. Germline-derived CDR1 and CDR2 are SEHNR and FQNEAQ (reference sequence). Germline trimming cut 8 bases from V and 0 bases from J; bases unmatched to any gene: 3. The CDR3 bases are TGTGCCAGCGACGGGACAGGGGGCTCTGGGGCCAACGTCCTGACTTTC. As protein: CASDGTGGSGANVLTF.

This chain links TRBV28 with TRBJ1-2, with D uncertain. CDR1 and CDR2 (germline): MDHEN, SYDVKM. Trimming removed 10 bases from V and 5 bases from J, with 23 bases in between. The CDR3 loop spans 15 amino acids. The DNA of the CDR3 is TGTGCCACCTCGACTACACCGACCCCGAGGTATGGCTACACCTTC. Translated: CATSTTPTPRYGYTF.

The rearrangement uses TRBV27 and TRBJ1-2, with TRBD1 matching over 8 bases. V shed 7 bases, J shed 4 bases, and the junction held 8 bases outside the gene matches. This CDR3 contains 14 residues. Germline lookup yields CDR1 MNHEY and CDR2 SMNVEV (reference sequence). CDR3: CASKLSQGAYGYTF. Written as DNA, the CDR3 is TGTGCCAGCAAACTCAGCCAGGGGGCCTATGGCTACACCTTC.

The chain is built from TRBV24-1 and TRBJ2-3; tentative D call: TRBD2 (5 bases). V lost 2 bases to trimming and J lost 5 bases, with 13 bases between them. The CDR3 runs 15 residues. The germline CDR1 and CDR2 sequences are KGHDR and SFDVKD. The DNA of the CDR3 is TGTGCCACCAGTGATTCTCGGGAACCCCGAGATACGCAGTATTTT. The encoded protein is CATSDSREPRDTQYF.

The V call is TRBV11-3, the J call TRBJ2-1; 16 bases are a match to TRBD2. Germline lookup yields CDR1 SGHNT and CDR2 YENEEA. V was clipped by 6 bases and J by 8 bases; unmatched bases: 7. The CDR3 is 16 residues long. The chain's CDR3 is CASRLGLAGGNDEQFF. CDR3 coding DNA: TGTGCCAGCAGACTGGGACTAGCGGGAGGGAACGATGAGCAGTTCTTC.

This chain uses TRBV29-1 with TRBJ1-1, with a tentative D call TRBD1 (5 bases). The CDR3 is 12 residues long. CDR1 and CDR2 (germline): SQVTM, ANQGSEA. Trimming shortened V by 5 bases and J by 7 bases, and 14 bases separated the two germline ends. CDR3 nucleotide sequence: TGCAGCGTTCAGGACTACAGGAGTGAAGCTTTCTTT. Its protein product is CSVQDYRSEAFF. Full variable domain (remainder filled in from reference TRBV29-1 and TRBJ1-1): SAVISQKPSRDICQRGTSLTIQCQVDSQVTMMFWYRQQPGQSLTLIATANQGSEATYESGFVIDKFPISRPNLTFSTLTVSNMSPEDSSIYLCSVQDYRSEAFFGQGTRLTVV.

This chain connects TRBV7-8 to TRBJ2-3; 11 bases match TRBD2. Losses at the gene ends were 5 bases for V and 5 bases for J; bases not matched to a gene: 0. The CDR3 consists of 13 residues. Germline CDR1 and CDR2: SGHVS and FQNEAQ. Written as DNA, the CDR3 is TGTGCCAGCAGCGGGACTAGCGGAGATACGCAGTATTTT. Translation: CASSGTSGDTQYF.

This chain links TRBV29-1 with TRBJ2-5; no firm D call. The CDR3 is 13 residues long. The V end lost 4 bases, the J end lost 0 bases, and 9 bases lay between the germline ends. Germline V gene sequence: CDR1 SQVTM, CDR2 ANQGSEA. The CDR3 DNA is TGCAGCGTTGTGTGGCCGCACCAAGAGACCCAGTACTTC. Protein sequence: CSVVWPHQETQYF.

The chain recombines TRBV28 with TRBJ2-2; the match to TRBD1 covers 8 bases. Per the germline V gene, CDR1 is MDHEN and CDR2 is SYDVKM. V shed 1 base and J 4 bases; nucleotides not matched to a gene: 2. This CDR3 has 15 residues. The CDR3, as DNA: TGTGCCAGCAGTTTATACAGGGGGGTCACCGGGGAGCTGTTTTTT. Translated: CASSLYRGVTGELFF.

This rearrangement joins TRBV2 to TRBJ2-5, with TRBD1 matching over 8 bases. Trimming at V came to 7 bases and at J to 6 bases, leaving 13 bases not matched to a gene. Per the germline V gene, CDR1 is SNHLY and CDR2 is FYNNEI. CDR3 size: 15 residues. CDR3 sequence: CASKYLGQAAQTQYF. The CDR3 coding sequence is TGTGCCAGCAAATATCTGGGACAGGCAGCACAGACCCAGTACTTC.

CDR3 sequence: CASSFRTSGIDSYEQYF. CDR3 in DNA: TGCGCCAGCAGCTTCCGGACTAGCGGGATAGATTCCTACGAGCAGTACTTC. The gene calls are TRBV5-1 and TRBJ2-7; 12 bases are shared with TRBD2. This CDR3 is 17 amino acids long. With 2 bases clipped from V and 1 base from J, the junction kept 7 bases outside the gene matches. Germline assignment: CDR1 SGHRS and CDR2 YFSETQ.

The chain employs TRBV14 and TRBJ2-7; 9 bases map to TRBD1. Trimming at V came to 4 bases and at J to 6 bases, leaving 10 bases not matched to a gene. Germline V gene sequence: CDR1 SGHDN, CDR2 FVKESK. The CDR3 contains 15 residues. In DNA form, the CDR3 reads TGTGCCAGCAGCCCAGTCCAAGGACAGGGGATCGAGCAGTACTTC. Residues: CASSPVQGQGIEQYF.

The chain couples TRBV29-1 to TRBJ2-1; D might be TRBD2 (5 bases). Between the trimmed V and J ends, which lost 7 bases and 4 bases, there was a span of 11 bases. Germline CDR1 reads SQVTM; CDR2 reads ANQGSEA. The length of the CDR3 is 12 residues. The CDR3 loop reads CSADLAYNEQFF. The CDR3 DNA is TGCAGCGCCGACCTAGCTTACAATGAGCAGTTCTTC.